The clone carrying this T cell receptor beta chain showed up just once. The sample originates from a study of blood T cell repertoires in COVID-19. Overall study context: From the United States, Italy and Spain came samples of acute and convalescent COVID-19. Sources were T cells, B-cell-depleted T cells, or PBMCs; the material itself was cDNA or gDNA.

Authors' data handling: Amplifying reference gene primers gave estimates of nucleated cell counts. Some clones are missing from TCRdb's copy, which holds only in-frame ones; the method was immunoSEQ multiplex PCR. The V and J calls and the clone size are those of that table, but D and trimming were determined from the DNA. The sample records 150,000 to 200,000 clones, around 87% being singletons. The CDR3 has 16 residues. This TCR derives from a man in his forties or fifties with active or convalescent COVID-19. The genes are TRBV1 and TRBJ2-7; the D segment call TRBD1 is taken from the table without a DNA check. TRBV1 is flagged as a pseudogene. What was sequenced was peripheral blood. The DNA of the CDR3 is TGCACCAGCAGCCAAGGGGGGCCAGGGGAGTCCCACGAGCAGTACTTC. This encodes CTSSQGGPGESHEQYF.